These 18 T cell receptor beta chains were sequenced from one sample in a study of blood T cell repertoires in COVID-19. Repertoires were generated with immunoSEQ multiplex PCR, while TCRdb's copy carries only in-frame clones and drops some. The table records roughly 100,000 clones, roughly 87% of them present only once. The material sequenced was peripheral blood. The source is a man aged 50-59 years in a cohort sampled during active COVID-19.

V gene TRBV5-6 combines with J gene TRBJ2-5; D perhaps matches TRBD1 (6 bases). The germline V gene encodes CDR1 SGHDT and CDR2 YYEEEE. The CDR3 length is 14 residues. Trimming took 5 bases from V and 4 from J, leaving 15 bases between them. CDR3 amino acids: CASSPPAGAETQYF. The CDR3 region has the DNA TGTGCCAGCAGTCCGCCGGCAGGGGCAGAGACCCAGTACTTC.

The rearrangement joins TRBV5-4 to TRBJ1-1; a possible D gene is TRBD1 (6 bases). The V gene's germline CDR1 is SGHNT and CDR2 YYREEE (reference sequence). V lost 4 bases, J lost 4 bases, and 14 bases lay in between. The CDR3 loop spans 14 amino acids. The CDR3 sequence: CASSRDIRGTEAFF. The CDR3 DNA is TGTGCCAGCAGCCGGGACATTCGGGGCACTGAAGCTTTCTTT. The full variable domain, rest sourced from reference TRBV5-4 and TRBJ1-1, is ETGVTQSPTHLIKTRGQQVTLRCSSQSGHNTVSWYQQALGQGPQFIFQYYREEENGRGNFPPRFSGLQFPNYSSELNVNALELDDSALYLCASSRDIRGTEAFFGQGTRLTVV.

The chain carries TRBV5-4 and TRBJ2-5; the D gene is possibly TRBD1 (5 bases). Trimming left V 1 base short and J 4 bases short, with 11 bases between. The CDR3 covers 14 residues. The germline CDR1 and CDR2 sequences are SGHNT and YYREEE (reference sequence). This CDR3 reads CASSLQGRTETQYF. Here the CDR3 DNA reads TGTGCCAGCAGCTTGCAGGGCAGGACAGAGACCCAGTACTTC.

V gene TRBV28 combines with J gene TRBJ1-2; D unclear. The ends were cut back, 4 bases at V and 1 base at J, with 16 bases in the middle. Per the germline V gene, CDR1 is MDHEN and CDR2 is SYDVKM. The CDR3 has 16 residues. CDR3 in DNA: TGTGCCAGCAGTTCAACGCTAGGAGAAGTTAACTATGGCTACACCTTC. Residues: CASSSTLGEVNYGYTF.

The chain is built from TRBV6-5 and TRBJ1-6; no definite D call. The CDR3 runs to 14 residues. Looked up from germline, CDR1 is MNHEY and CDR2 is SVGAGI. Trimming removed 6 bases at V and 9 bases at J, with 15 bases between. CDR3 nucleotides: TGTGCCAGCAGGGCTACAGCGGTATCTTCACCCCTCCACTTT. Protein sequence: CASRATAVSSPLHF.

This clone was detected once. The chain combines TRBV10-3 with TRBJ1-1; D is unclear. CDR1 is ENHRY and CDR2 is SYGVKD in the germline V gene. Trimming took off 4 bases at V and 7 bases at J, with 13 bases between the two ends. The CDR3 is made up of 13 amino acids. In nucleotides, the CDR3 is TGTGCCATCAGTGCGAGGGATCCGCGTGAAGCTTTCTTT. Protein: CAISARDPREAFF.

V usage is TRBV5-6 and J usage is TRBJ2-6; D possibly corresponds to TRBD1 (5 bases). Trimming pared 0 bases from V and 1 base from J, leaving 11 bases between. The CDR3 loop spans 17 amino acids. Germline V gene lookup returns CDR1 SGHDT and CDR2 YYEEEE. The CDR3 nucleotides read TGTGCCAGCAGCTTGGACTTCAGGGATTCTGGGGCCAACGTCCTGACTTTC. It encodes CASSLDFRDSGANVLTF.

CDR3 loop: CASSEDRAWGYTF. The CDR3 DNA reads as TGTGCCAGCAGTGAAGATCGCGCCTGGGGCTACACCTTC. The J gene is TRBJ1-2, the V gene TRBV2; D gene unclear. The CDR3 spans 13 residues. In germline, CDR1 is SNHLY, CDR2 FYNNEI. With 1 base removed from V and 8 bases from J, the gap between germline ends came to 11 bases.

The count of this clone is one. This chain connects TRBV6-5 to TRBJ2-5, with 8 bases lining up with TRBD1. CDR3 length: 13 amino acids. J was trimmed by 4 bases and V by 8 bases; bases with no gene match: 6. CDR1 and CDR2 (germline): MNHEY, SVGAGI. The CDR3 region is CASGGTGGETQYF. The CDR3 bases are TGTGCCAGCGGAGGGACAGGAGGAGAGACCCAGTACTTC.

The rearrangement joins TRBV5-1 to TRBJ2-1, with 9 bases matching TRBD1. Germline-derived CDR1 and CDR2 are SGHRS and YFSETQ. Trimming at V came to 4 bases and at J to 6 bases, leaving 5 bases not matched to a gene. The CDR3 is 14 residues long. CDR3 in amino acids: CASSGTGLGNEQFF. In DNA form, the CDR3 reads TGCGCCAGCAGCGGGACAGGGCTGGGCAATGAGCAGTTCTTC.

A note on this clone: An end of the junction differs from the germline gene, which may be a read error. This chain connects TRBV7-7 to TRBJ2-5; D might be TRBD1 (6 bases). CDR1 is SSHAT and CDR2 is FNYEAQ in the germline V gene (reference sequence). The CDR3 is 15 amino acids. The CDR3 coding sequence is TGTGCTAGCAGCTTAGTCAGGGGCGCACAAGAGACCCAGTACTTC. Translation gives CASSLVRGAQETQYF.

The chain combines TRBV6-4 with TRBJ1-5; TRBD1 matches at 8 bases. The CDR3 loop spans 16 amino acids. In germline, CDR1 is MRHNA, CDR2 SNTAGT. V trimming: 11 bases; J trimming: 0 bases; junction bases outside the gene matches: 12. The CDR3 spells CAGKPWTGYSNQPQHF. The DNA of the CDR3 is TGTGCCGGCAAACCCTGGACAGGGTATAGCAATCAGCCCCAGCATTTT.

The table lists this clone with a count of one. This chain uses TRBV5-6 with TRBJ1-2, with a possible D match to TRBD1 (6 bases). Trimming took 1 base from V and 3 from J, leaving 16 bases between them. The CDR3 is 16 amino acids. Germline-derived CDR1 and CDR2 are SGHDT and YYEEEE. CDR3 loop: CASSLLTGGQYYGYTF. In DNA form, the CDR3 reads TGTGCCAGCAGCTTGTTAACCGGCGGACAGTACTATGGCTACACCTTC. The full variable domain, in which reference TRBV5-6 and TRBJ1-2 provide the parts outside the CDR3, is DAGVTQSPTHLIKTRGQQVTLRCSPKSGHDTVSWYQQALGQGPQFIFQYYEEEERQRGNFPDRFSGHQFPNYSSELNVNALLLGDSALYLCASSLLTGGQYYGYTFGSGTRLTVV.

The chain combines TRBV5-8 with TRBJ2-3; 8 nucleotides match TRBD1. V lost 4 bases to trimming and J lost 0 bases; unmatched junction nucleotides: 4. CDR3 size: 15 residues. Germline V lookup: CDR1 SGHTS, CDR2 YDEGEE. The CDR3 bases are TGTGCCAGCAGCCCCACAGGGGGAAGCACAGATACGCAGTATTTT. Translation gives CASSPTGGSTDTQYF.

V usage is TRBV7-2 and J usage is TRBJ2-3; 10 nucleotides align to TRBD2. The CDR3 runs to 15 residues. From germline, CDR1 is SGHTA and CDR2 FQGNSA. The V segment lost 5 bases and the J segment 5 bases; nucleotides outside the gene matches: 7. The CDR3 is CASSRAGGRVDTQYF. CDR3 nucleotide sequence: TGTGCCAGCAGCAGAGCGGGGGGGAGGGTAGATACGCAGTATTTT.

The chain links TRBV3-1 (or the pseudogene TRBV3-2) to TRBJ1-6; 9 bases agree with TRBD1. The CDR3 extends over 14 amino acids. Unmatched junction bases numbered 1, after V lost 2 bases and J lost 8 bases. The germline V gene encodes CDR1 LGHDT and CDR2 YNNKEL (reference sequence). This chain's CDR3 is CASSQRDRDSPLHF. The DNA for the CDR3 is TGTGCCAGCAGCCAACGGGACAGGGATTCACCCCTCCACTTT.

The V call is TRBV6-5, the J call TRBJ2-7; tentative D call: TRBD1 (5 bases). The germline V gene encodes CDR1 MNHEY and CDR2 SVGAGI. The CDR3 covers 15 residues. The ends were cut back, 8 bases at V and 0 bases at J, with 17 bases in the middle. As DNA, the CDR3 is TGTGCCAGCTCTCCGACAGTCAAAAGCTCCTACGAGCAGTACTTC. Encoded protein: CASSPTVKSSYEQYF.

The sample holds a few counts of this clone. This sequence joins TRBV3-1 (or the pseudogene TRBV3-2) and TRBJ2-3, with a weak D call TRBD2 (6 bases). Germline V gene lookup returns CDR1 LGHDT and CDR2 YNNKEL (reference sequence). CDR3 length: 16 amino acids. Trimming removed 4 bases at V and 11 bases at J, with 25 bases between. CDR3 in DNA: TGTGCCAGCAGCCTCGACGGCTTGGCGGGGTACGGCGAGCAGTATTTT. This gives the protein CASSLDGLAGYGEQYF.